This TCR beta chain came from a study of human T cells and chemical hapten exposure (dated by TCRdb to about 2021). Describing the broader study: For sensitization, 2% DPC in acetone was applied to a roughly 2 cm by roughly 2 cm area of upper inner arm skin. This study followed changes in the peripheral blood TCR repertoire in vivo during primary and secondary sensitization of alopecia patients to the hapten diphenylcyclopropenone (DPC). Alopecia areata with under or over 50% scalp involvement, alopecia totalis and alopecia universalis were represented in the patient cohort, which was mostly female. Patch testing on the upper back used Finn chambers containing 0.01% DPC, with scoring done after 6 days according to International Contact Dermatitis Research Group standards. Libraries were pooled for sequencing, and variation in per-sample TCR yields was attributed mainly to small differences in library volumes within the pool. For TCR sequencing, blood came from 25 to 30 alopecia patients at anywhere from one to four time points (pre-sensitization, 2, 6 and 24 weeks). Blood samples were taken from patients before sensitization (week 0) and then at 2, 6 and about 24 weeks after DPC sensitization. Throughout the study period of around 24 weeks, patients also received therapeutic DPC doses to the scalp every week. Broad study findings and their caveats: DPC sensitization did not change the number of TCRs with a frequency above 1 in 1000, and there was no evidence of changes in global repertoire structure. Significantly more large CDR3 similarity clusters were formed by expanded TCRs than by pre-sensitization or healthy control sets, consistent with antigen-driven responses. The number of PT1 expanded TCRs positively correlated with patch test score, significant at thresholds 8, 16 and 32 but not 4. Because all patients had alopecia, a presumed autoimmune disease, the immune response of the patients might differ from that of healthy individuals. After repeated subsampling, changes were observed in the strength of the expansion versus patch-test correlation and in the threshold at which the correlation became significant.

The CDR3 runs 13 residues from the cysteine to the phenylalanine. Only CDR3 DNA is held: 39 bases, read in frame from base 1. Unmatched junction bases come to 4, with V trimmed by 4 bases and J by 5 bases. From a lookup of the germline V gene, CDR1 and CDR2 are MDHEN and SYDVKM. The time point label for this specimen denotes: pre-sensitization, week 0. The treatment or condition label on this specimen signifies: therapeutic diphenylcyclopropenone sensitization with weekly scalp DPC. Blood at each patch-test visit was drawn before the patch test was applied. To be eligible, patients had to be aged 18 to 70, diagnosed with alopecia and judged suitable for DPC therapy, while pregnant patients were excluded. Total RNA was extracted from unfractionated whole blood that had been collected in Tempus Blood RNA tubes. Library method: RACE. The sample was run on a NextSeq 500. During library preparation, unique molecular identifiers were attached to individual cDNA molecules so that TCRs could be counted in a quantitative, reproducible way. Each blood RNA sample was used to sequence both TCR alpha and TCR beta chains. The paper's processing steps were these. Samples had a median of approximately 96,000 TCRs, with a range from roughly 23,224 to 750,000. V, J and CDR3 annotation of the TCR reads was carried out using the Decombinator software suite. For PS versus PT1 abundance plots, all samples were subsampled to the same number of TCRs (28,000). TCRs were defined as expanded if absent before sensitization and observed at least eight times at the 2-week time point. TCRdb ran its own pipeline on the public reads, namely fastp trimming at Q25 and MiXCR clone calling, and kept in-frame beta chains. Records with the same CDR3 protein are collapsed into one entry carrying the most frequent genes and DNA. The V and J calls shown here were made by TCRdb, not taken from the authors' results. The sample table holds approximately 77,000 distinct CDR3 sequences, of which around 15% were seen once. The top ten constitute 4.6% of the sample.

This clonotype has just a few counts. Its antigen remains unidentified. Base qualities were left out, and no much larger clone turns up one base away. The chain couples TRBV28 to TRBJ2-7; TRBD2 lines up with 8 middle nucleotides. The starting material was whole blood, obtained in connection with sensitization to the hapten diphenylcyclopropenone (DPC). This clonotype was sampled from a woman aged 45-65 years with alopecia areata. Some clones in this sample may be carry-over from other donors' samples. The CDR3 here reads CASSSPGGHEQYF. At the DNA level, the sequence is TGTGCCAGCAGTTCTCCGGGGGGGCACGAGCAGTACTTC. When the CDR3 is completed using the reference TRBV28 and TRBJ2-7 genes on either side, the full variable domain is DVKVTQSSRYLVKRTGEKVFLECVQDMDHENMFWYRQDPGLGLRLIYFSYDVKMKEKGDIPEGYSVSREKKERFSLILESASTNQTSMYLCASSSPGGHEQYFGPGTRLTVT.